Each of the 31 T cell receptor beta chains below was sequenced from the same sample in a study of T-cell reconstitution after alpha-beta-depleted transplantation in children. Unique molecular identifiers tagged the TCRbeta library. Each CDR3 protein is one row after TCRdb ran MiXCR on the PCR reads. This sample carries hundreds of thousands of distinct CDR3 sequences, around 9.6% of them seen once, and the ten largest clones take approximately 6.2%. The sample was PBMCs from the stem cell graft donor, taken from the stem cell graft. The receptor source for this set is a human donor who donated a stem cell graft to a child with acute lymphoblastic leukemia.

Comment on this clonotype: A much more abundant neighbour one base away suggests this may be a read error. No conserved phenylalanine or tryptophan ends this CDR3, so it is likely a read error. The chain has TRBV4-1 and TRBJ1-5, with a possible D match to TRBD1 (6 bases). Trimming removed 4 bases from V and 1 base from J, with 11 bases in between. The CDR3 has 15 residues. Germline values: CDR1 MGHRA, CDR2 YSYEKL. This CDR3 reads CASSRTGMSNQPQHC. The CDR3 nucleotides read TGCGCCAGCAGCCGTACAGGGATGAGCAATCAGCCCCAGCATTGT.

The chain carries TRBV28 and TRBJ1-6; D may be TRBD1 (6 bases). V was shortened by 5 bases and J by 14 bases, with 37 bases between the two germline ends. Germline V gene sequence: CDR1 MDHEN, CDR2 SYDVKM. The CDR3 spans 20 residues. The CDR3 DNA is TGTGCCAGCAGTCCTTATGAAAGGACAGACCCTTATAATTCACCCCTCACCCTCCACTTT. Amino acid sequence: CASSPYERTDPYNSPLTLHF.

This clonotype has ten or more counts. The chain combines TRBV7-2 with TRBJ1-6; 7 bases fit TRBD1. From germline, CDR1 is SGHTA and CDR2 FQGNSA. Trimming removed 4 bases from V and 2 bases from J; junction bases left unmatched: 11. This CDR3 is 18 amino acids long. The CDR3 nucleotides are TGTGCCAGCAGCTCTAACAAACAGGGGCATGCCTATAATTCACCCCTCCACTTT. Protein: CASSSNKQGHAYNSPLHF.

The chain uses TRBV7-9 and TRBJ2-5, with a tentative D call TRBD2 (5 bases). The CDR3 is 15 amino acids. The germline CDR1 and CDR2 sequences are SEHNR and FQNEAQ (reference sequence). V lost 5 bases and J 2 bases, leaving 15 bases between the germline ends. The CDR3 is CASSPQGPGQETQYF. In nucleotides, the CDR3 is TGTGCCAGCAGCCCCCAAGGGCCGGGACAAGAGACCCAGTACTTC.

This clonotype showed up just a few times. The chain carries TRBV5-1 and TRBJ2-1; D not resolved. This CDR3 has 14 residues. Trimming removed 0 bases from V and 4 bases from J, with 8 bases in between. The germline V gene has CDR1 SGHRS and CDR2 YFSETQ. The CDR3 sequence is CASSLEVGYNEQFF. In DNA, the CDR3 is TGCGCCAGCAGCTTGGAGGTGGGATACAATGAGCAGTTCTTC.

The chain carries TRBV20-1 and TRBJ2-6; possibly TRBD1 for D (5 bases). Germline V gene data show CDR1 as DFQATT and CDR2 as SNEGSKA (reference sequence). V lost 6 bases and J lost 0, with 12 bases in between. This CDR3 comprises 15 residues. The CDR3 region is CSARQFFSGANVLTF. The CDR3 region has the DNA TGCAGTGCCCGACAGTTCTTCTCTGGGGCCAACGTCCTGACTTTC.

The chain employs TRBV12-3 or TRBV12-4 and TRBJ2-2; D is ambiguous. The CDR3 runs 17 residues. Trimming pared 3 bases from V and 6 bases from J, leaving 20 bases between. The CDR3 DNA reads TGTGCCAGCAGTTTCCAAGGACCCCTGGTGATCCCCGGGGAGCTGTTTTTT. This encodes CASSFQGPLVIPGELFF.

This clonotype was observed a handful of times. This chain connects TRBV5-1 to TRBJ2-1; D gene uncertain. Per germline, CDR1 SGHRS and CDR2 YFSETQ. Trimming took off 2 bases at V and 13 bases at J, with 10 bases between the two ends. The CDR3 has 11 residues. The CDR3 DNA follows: TGCGCCAGCAGCTTAGACATGGAACAGTTCTTC. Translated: CASSLDMEQFF.

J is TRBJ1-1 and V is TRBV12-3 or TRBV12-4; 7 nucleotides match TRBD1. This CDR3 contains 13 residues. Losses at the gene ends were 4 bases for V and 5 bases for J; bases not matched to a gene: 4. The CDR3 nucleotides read TGTGCCAGCAGTTACAGGGGATGGACTGAAGCTTTCTTT. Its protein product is CASSYRGWTEAFF.

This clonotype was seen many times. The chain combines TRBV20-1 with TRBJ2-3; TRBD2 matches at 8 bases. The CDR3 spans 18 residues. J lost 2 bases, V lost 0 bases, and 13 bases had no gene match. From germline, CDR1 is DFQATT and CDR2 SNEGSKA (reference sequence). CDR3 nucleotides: TGCAGTGCTAGAGATCCCCGCGTTGGCGGGGGGCCCACAGATACGCAGTATTTT. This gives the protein CSARDPRVGGGPTDTQYF.

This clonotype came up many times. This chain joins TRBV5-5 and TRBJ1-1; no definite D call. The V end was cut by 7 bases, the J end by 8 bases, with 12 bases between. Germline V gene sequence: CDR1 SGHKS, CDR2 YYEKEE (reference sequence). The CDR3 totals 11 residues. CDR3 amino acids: CASSLGLEAFF. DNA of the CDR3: TGTGCCAGCTCTCTAGGACTAGAAGCTTTCTTT.

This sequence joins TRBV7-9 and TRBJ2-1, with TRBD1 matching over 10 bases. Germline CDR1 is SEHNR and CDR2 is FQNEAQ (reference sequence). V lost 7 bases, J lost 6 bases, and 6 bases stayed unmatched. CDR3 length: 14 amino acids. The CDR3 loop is CASTDRGPGNEQFF. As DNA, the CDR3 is TGTGCCAGCACCGACAGGGGGCCAGGCAATGAGCAGTTCTTC.

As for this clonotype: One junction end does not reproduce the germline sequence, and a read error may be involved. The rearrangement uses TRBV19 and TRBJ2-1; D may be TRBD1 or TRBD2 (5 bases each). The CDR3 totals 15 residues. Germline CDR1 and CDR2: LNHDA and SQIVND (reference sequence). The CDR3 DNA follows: TGTGCCAGTAAAGTCCACGGGACGGCCTACGATGAGCAGTTCTTC. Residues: CASKVHGTAYDEQFF.

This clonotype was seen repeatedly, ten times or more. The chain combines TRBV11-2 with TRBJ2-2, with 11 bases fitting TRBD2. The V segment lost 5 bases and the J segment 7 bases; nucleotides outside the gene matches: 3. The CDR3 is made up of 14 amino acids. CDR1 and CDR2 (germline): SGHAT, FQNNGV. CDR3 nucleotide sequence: TGTGCCAGCAGCAGTAGCGGGGGGGGCGGGGAGCTGTTTTTT. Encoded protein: CASSSSGGGGELFF.

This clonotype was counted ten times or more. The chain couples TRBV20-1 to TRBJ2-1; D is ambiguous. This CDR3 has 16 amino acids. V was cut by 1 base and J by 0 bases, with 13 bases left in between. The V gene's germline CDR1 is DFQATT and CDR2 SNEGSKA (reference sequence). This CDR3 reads CSARGDRASSYNEQFF. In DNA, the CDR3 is TGCAGTGCTAGAGGCGACCGGGCGAGCTCCTACAATGAGCAGTTCTTC.

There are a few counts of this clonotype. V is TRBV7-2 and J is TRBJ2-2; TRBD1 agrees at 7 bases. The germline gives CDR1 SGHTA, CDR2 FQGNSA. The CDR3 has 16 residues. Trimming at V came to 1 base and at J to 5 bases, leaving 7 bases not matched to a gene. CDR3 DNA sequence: TGTGCCAGCAGCTTAGAGACAGGGCCGGGAACCGGGGAGCTGTTTTTT. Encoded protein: CASSLETGPGTGELFF.

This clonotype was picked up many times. CDR3 in DNA: TGTGCCAGCAGTCGACAGGGTTACTACAATGAGCAGTTCTTC. This translates into CASSRQGYYNEQFF. The V call is TRBV27, the J call TRBJ2-1; 7 bases are a match to TRBD1. The germline gives CDR1 MNHEY, CDR2 SMNVEV (reference sequence). The CDR3 has 14 residues. The ends lost 5 bases at V and 3 bases at J; junction bases unmatched: 4.

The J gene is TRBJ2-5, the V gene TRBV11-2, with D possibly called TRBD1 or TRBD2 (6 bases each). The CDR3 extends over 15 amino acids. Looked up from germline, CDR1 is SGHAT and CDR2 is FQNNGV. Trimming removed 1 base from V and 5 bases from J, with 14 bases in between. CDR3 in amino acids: CASSLVTGAEETQYF. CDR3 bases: TGTGCCAGCAGCTTAGTAACGGGGGCGGAGGAGACCCAGTACTTC.

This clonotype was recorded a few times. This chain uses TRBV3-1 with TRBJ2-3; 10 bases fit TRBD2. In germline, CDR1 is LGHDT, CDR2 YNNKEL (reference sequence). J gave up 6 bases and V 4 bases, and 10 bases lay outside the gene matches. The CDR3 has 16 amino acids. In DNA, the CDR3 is TGTGCCAGCAGCCCCCGGAGCGGGGGGGCCCTGGATACGCAGTATTTT. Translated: CASSPRSGGALDTQYF.

The CDR3 sequence is CASSETGVVVGYTF. The CDR3 nucleotides read TGTGCCAGCAGTGAGACAGGGGTAGTGGTTGGCTACACCTTC. The chain recombines TRBV12-3 or TRBV12-4 with TRBJ1-2, with 8 positions matching TRBD1. Germline trimming cut 5 bases from V and 7 bases from J; bases unmatched to any gene: 9. The CDR3 covers 14 residues.

Here the CDR3 DNA reads TGCAGCGTTGAATTCGGGACAGGGGGAACAGATACGCAGTATTTT. Residues: CSVEFGTGGTDTQYF. This chain connects TRBV29-1 to TRBJ2-3, with 11 bases fitting TRBD1. Germline CDR1 reads SQVTM; CDR2 reads ANQGSEA. The CDR3 covers 15 residues. J lost 3 bases, V lost 2 bases, and 4 bases had no gene match.

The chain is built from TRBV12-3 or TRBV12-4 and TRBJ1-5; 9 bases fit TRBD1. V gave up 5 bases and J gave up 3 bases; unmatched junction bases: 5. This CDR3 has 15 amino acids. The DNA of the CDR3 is TGTGCCAGCAGTCCCACAGGGGGCAACAATCAGCCCCAGCATTTT. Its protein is CASSPTGGNNQPQHF.

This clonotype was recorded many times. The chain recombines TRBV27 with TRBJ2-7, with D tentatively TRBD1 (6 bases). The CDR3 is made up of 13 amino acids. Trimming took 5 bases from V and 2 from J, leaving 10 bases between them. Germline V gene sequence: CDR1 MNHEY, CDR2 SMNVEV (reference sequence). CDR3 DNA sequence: TGTGCCAGCAGTAAGGGGACACCCTACGAGCAGTACTTC. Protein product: CASSKGTPYEQYF.

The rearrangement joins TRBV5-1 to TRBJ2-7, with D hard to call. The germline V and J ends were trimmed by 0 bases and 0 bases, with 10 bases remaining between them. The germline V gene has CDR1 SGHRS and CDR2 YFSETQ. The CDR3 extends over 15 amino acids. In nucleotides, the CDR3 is TGCGCCAGCAGCTTGGACCCGGCCCTCTCCTACGAGCAGTACTTC. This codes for CASSLDPALSYEQYF. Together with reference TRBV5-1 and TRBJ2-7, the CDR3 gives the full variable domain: KAGVTQTPRYLIKTRGQQVTLSCSPISGHRSVSWYQQTPGQGLQFLFEYFSETQRNKGNFPGRFSGRQFSNSRSEMNVSTLELGDSALYLCASSLDPALSYEQYFGPGTRLTVT.

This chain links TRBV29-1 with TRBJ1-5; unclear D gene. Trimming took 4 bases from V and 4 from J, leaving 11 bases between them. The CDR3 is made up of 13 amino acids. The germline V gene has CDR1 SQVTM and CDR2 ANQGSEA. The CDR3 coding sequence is TGCAGCGTTGTCCTCCGGGATAATCAGCCCCAGCATTTT. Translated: CSVVLRDNQPQHF.

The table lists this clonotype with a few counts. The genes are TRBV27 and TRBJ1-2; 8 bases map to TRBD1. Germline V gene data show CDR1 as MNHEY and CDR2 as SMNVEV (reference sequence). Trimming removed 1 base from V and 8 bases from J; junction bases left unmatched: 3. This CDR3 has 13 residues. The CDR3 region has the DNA TGTGCCAGCAGTTTATGGCAGGGGGCGGGCTACACCTTC. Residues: CASSLWQGAGYTF.

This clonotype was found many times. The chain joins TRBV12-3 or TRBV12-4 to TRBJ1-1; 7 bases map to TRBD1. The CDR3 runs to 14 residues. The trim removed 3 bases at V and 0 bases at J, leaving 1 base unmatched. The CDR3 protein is CASSLDRLNTEAFF. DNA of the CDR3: TGTGCCAGCAGTTTGGACAGGCTGAACACTGAAGCTTTCTTT.

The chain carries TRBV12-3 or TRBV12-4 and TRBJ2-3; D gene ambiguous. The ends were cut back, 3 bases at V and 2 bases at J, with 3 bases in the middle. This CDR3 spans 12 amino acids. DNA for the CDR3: TGTGCCAGCAGTTTGATCACAGATACGCAGTATTTT. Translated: CASSLITDTQYF.

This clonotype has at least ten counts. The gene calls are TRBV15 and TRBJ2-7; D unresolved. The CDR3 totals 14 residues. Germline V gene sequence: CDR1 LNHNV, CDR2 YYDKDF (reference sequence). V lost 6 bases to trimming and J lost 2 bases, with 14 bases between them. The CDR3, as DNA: TGTGCCACCAGTACCGGGCCCTACACCTACGAGCAGTACTTC. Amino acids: CATSTGPYTYEQYF.

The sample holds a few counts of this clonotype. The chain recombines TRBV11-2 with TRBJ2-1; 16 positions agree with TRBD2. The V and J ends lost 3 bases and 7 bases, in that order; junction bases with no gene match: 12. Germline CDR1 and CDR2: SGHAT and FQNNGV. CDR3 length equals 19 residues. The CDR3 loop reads CASSFPGLAGGPEVNEQFF. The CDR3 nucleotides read TGTGCCAGCAGCTTCCCGGGACTAGCGGGGGGGCCGGAAGTGAATGAGCAGTTCTTC.

The chain's CDR3 is CASSLGPGQPQHF. The DNA of the CDR3 is TGTGCCAGCAGCTTGGGACCCGGTCAGCCCCAGCATTTT. The V gene is TRBV11-3, the J gene TRBJ1-5, with D perhaps matching TRBD1 (5 bases). CDR3 length: 13 amino acids. V was shortened by 3 bases and J by 6 bases, with 9 bases between the two germline ends. Germline CDR1 SGHNT, CDR2 YENEEA.